A selection of T cell receptor beta chains follows, all from one sample in a study of CD8 T cells in ankylosing spondylitis. Using its own MiXCR run on the 5' RACE reads, TCRdb lists one record per CDR3 protein. Altogether around 140,000 distinct CDR3 sequences are present, over 15% being singletons, with the ten largest covering 30% to 35%. The specimen was blood, either unsorted or a sorted T cell fraction (not recorded which). Receptors were obtained from a male donor with ankylosing spondylitis. Each CDR3 is given with its conserved first and last residue. A D gene is named only where the DNA matches it firmly. Clone size is shown for a subset of rows, as once, few, many or a class of expanded clone.

clone_size j_call v_call d_call cdr3_aa cdr3_nt
NA TRBJ2-7 TRBV12-5 NA CASGLVGASYEQYF TGTGCTAGTGGTTTGGTCGGGGCTTCCTACGAGCAGTACTTC
NA TRBJ2-2 TRBV3-1 TRBD2 CASSRAGGPVGELFF TGTGCCAGCAGCCGCGCGGGAGGGCCTGTCGGGGAGCTGTTTTTT
few TRBJ2-5 TRBV21-1 NA CARRGLETQYF TGTGCCAGGAGGGGTCTCGAGACCCAGTACTTC
NA TRBJ2-3 TRBV27 TRBD2 CASSPRLAGGPISDTQYF TGTGCCAGCAGTCCACGACTAGCGGGAGGGCCTATTTCAGATACGCAGTATTTT
NA TRBJ2-5 TRBV6-2/TRBV6-3 NA CASSYSETQYF TGTGCCAGCAGTTACTCGGAGACCCAGTACTTC
few TRBJ1-4 TRBV2 TRBD1 CASSATRTGGDEKLFF TGTGCCAGCAGCGCAACCAGGACAGGGGGCGATGAAAAACTGTTTTTT
few TRBJ2-2 TRBV13 TRBD2 CASSLIGLAGASTGELFF TGTGCCAGCAGCTTGATTGGGCTAGCGGGAGCAAGTACCGGGGAGCTGTTTTTT
few TRBJ2-3 TRBV21-1 NA CASSKTGTSGSQATDTQYF TGTGCCAGCAGCAAGACCGGGACTAGCGGGAGTCAAGCTACAGATACGCAGTATTTT
few TRBJ1-6 TRBV27 TRBD1 CASTRTGPLGSPLHF TGTGCCAGCACCAGGACAGGGCCCCTAGGGTCACCCCTCCACTTT
few TRBJ2-7 TRBV27 NA CASSLKGVSYEQYF TGTGCCAGCAGTCTTAAGGGGGTCTCCTACGAGCAGTACTTC
NA TRBJ2-1 TRBV7-6 TRBD2 CASSLVLAGSHEQFF TGTGCCAGCAGCTTAGTACTAGCGGGATCACATGAGCAGTTCTTC
NA TRBJ2-5 TRBV12-3/TRBV12-4 NA CASRHYPPGVHQETQYF TGTGCCAGCAGACATTACCCCCCCGGGGTCCACCAAGAGACCCAGTACTTC
NA TRBJ2-7 TRBV3-1 NA CASSQDRGYSYEQYF TGTGCCAGCAGCCAAGACCGGGGATACTCCTACGAGCAGTACTTC
NA TRBJ2-1 TRBV4-1 TRBD2 CASSQEHLAGGNEQFF TGCGCCAGCAGCCAAGAGCACCTAGCGGGAGGTAATGAGCAGTTCTTC
few TRBJ2-1 TRBV5-1 TRBD2 CASSYPGLAGGSSYNEQFF TGCGCCAGCAGTTATCCGGGACTAGCGGGGGGAAGCTCCTACAATGAGCAGTTCTTC
few TRBJ2-1 TRBV4-2 NA CASSQEVGPSSYNEQFF TGTGCCAGCAGCCAAGAGGTGGGCCCCAGCTCCTACAATGAGCAGTTCTTC
many TRBJ2-7 TRBV4-1 TRBD1 CASSHGTGAYEQYF TGCGCCAGCAGCCACGGGACAGGAGCCTACGAGCAGTACTTC
many TRBJ1-4 TRBV7-2 NA CASSLNLGLANEKLFF TGTGCCAGCAGCTTAAATCTGGGCCTCGCGAATGAAAAACTGTTTTTT
NA TRBJ2-1 TRBV29-1 NA CSVHRGARPNEQFF TGCAGCGTTCATCGGGGGGCGCGCCCCAATGAGCAGTTCTTC
few TRBJ2-1 TRBV12-3/TRBV12-4 TRBD2 CASSFAGVLNEQFF TGTGCCAGCAGTTTCGCGGGAGTTTTGAATGAGCAGTTCTTC
NA TRBJ2-7 TRBV4-3 TRBD2 CASSQARGGSGIYYEQYF TGCGCCAGCAGCCAAGCCCGCGGAGGTAGCGGGATTTACTACGAGCAGTACTTC
NA TRBJ2-5 TRBV29-1 TRBD2 CSVLMGLARETQYF TGCAGCGTTTTGATGGGACTAGCAAGAGAGACCCAGTACTTC
NA TRBJ1-1 TRBV11-2 NA CASSLELGLDMNTEAFF TGTGCCAGCAGCTTAGAATTAGGGTTAGACATGAACACTGAAGCTTTCTTT
many TRBJ2-7 TRBV29-1 NA CSVGDLRYPYEQYF TGCAGCGTGGGGGATCTGCGCTACCCCTACGAGCAGTACTTC
NA TRBJ2-7 TRBV6-1 TRBD2 CASTDIAGVGSYEQYF TGTGCCAGCACCGACATAGCGGGAGTGGGCTCCTACGAGCAGTACTTC
few TRBJ2-2 TRBV28 NA CASSLGGRTGELFF TGTGCCAGCAGTTTGGGGGGCAGAACCGGGGAGCTGTTTTTT
NA TRBJ1-1 TRBV7-2 NA CASSSSDRSLEAFF NA
NA TRBJ2-2 TRBV7-9 NA CASSPGPGELFFF NA
NA TRBJ2-7 TRBV7-2 NA CASSLARPVEQYF TGTGCCAGCAGCTTAGCGCGGCCAGTTGAGCAGTACTTC
NA TRBJ2-7 TRBV24-1 NA CATSDPGSPYEQYF TGTGCCACCAGTGATCCCGGGTCCCCCTACGAGCAGTACTTC
many TRBJ2-7 TRBV7-9 TRBD2 CASSKGLADSYEQYF TGTGCCAGCAGCAAGGGACTAGCGGACTCCTACGAGCAGTACTTC
few TRBJ2-6 TRBV5-1 NA CASSWTIPPSGANVLTF TGCGCCAGCAGCTGGACCATTCCCCCTTCTGGGGCCAACGTCCTGACTTTC
NA TRBJ2-7 TRBV30 TRBD1 CAWDRDSEQYF TGTGCCTGGGACCGGGACAGCGAGCAGTACTTC
few TRBJ2-4 TRBV13 TRBD2 CASSYAGGVTKNIQYF TGTGCCAGCAGCTACGCGGGAGGGGTTACCAAAAACATTCAGTACTTC
NA TRBJ2-7 TRBV2 TRBD1 CASSDSGTGKNDEQYF TGTGCCAGCAGTGATTCTGGGACAGGGAAAAACGACGAGCAGTACTTC
few TRBJ1-5 TRBV28 NA CASSFQDGGPYSNQPQHF TGTGCCAGCAGTTTTCAAGACGGAGGGCCGTATAGCAATCAGCCCCAGCATTTT
NA TRBJ2-7 TRBV10-3 NA CAISAISSYEQYF TGTGCCATCAGTGCCATCTCCTCCTACGAGCAGTACTTC
NA TRBJ2-7 TRBV5-6 TRBD1 CASSSTTGMGNEQYF TGTGCCAGCAGCTCCACGACAGGGATGGGAAACGAGCAGTACTTC
few TRBJ2-7 TRBV4-3 NA CASSQGGSGYEQYF TGCGCCAGCAGCCAAGGGGGTAGCGGCTACGAGCAGTACTTC
NA TRBJ1-6 TRBV4-1 NA CASSQLQENSPLHF TGCGCCAGCAGCCAACTACAGGAGAATTCACCCCTCCACTTT
NA TRBJ2-5 TRBV6-1 NA CASTPRDGQETQYF TGTGCCAGCACCCCCCGGGACGGACAAGAGACCCAGTACTTC
NA TRBJ2-1 TRBV7-9 TRBD2 CASSMTSDNEQFF TGTGCCAGCTCTATGACTAGCGACAATGAGCAGTTCTTC
NA TRBJ1-6 TRBV5-1 NA CASSLDTSPLHF TGCGCCAGCAGCTTGGACACGTCACCCCTCCACTTT
NA TRBJ2-4 TRBV4-1 NA CASSQVLAKNIQYF TGCGCCAGCAGCCAAGTACTAGCCAAAAACATTCAGTACTTC
NA TRBJ2-1 TRBV19 NA CASSIVLGNEQFF TGTGCCAGTAGTATTGTTCTTGGCAATGAGCAGTTCTTC
NA TRBJ2-1 TRBV12-3/TRBV12-4 TRBD2 CASSLTPLAGVGFNEQFF TGTGCCAGCAGTCTAACCCCCTTAGCGGGGGTGGGCTTCAATGAGCAGTTCTTC
NA TRBJ2-7 TRBV7-8 NA CASSPDGPYEQYF TGTGCCAGCAGCCCGGACGGACCCTACGAGCAGTACTTC
many TRBJ2-1 TRBV7-9 NA CASSLVTGHTYNEQFF TGTGCCAGCAGCTTAGTAACCGGGCATACGTACAATGAGCAGTTCTTC
NA TRBJ2-7 TRBV25-1 TRBD2 CASSGLAGGSEQYF TGTGCCAGCAGTGGCCTAGCGGGAGGCAGCGAGCAGTACTTC
NA TRBJ2-1 TRBV20-1 TRBD2 CSAYTLSGRADEQFF TGCAGTGCTTATACCCTTAGCGGGAGGGCCGATGAGCAGTTCTTC
NA TRBJ1-1 TRBV12-3/TRBV12-4 NA CASSLGTLMNTEAFF TGTGCCAGCAGTTTAGGTACGCTCATGAACACTGAAGCTTTCTTT
many TRBJ2-7 TRBV5-1 TRBD2 CASSPTSGRVYEQYF TGCGCCAGCAGCCCGACTAGCGGGAGAGTCTACGAGCAGTACTTC
NA TRBJ2-2 TRBV7-8 TRBD2 CASSLIAGAVTGELFF TGTGCCAGCAGCTTAATAGCGGGAGCCGTCACCGGGGAGCTGTTTTTT
few TRBJ2-2 TRBV9 TRBD2 CASSVEGGDTGELFF TGTGCCAGCAGCGTAGAGGGAGGGGACACCGGGGAGCTGTTTTTT
few TRBJ1-1 TRBV29-1 TRBD1 CSGRGLGEAFF TGCAGCGGCAGGGGGCTTGGTGAAGCTTTCTTT
NA TRBJ2-1 TRBV15 NA CATSRAGRLSWNEQFF TGTGCCACCAGCAGAGCGGGTAGACTCTCCTGGAATGAGCAGTTCTTC